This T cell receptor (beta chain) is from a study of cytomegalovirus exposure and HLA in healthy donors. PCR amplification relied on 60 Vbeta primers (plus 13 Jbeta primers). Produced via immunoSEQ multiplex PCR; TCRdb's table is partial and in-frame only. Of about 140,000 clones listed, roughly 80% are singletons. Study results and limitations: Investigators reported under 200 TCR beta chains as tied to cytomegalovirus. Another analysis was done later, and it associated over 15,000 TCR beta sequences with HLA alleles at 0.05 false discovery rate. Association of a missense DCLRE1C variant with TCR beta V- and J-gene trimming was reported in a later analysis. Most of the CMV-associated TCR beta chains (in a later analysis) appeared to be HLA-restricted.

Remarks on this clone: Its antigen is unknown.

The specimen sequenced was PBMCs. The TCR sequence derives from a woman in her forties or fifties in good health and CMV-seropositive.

CDR3 DNA sequence: TGTGCCAGCAGCCGGCGCTGGGTCAGGGGGAGCACAGATACGCAGTATTTT. Translated: CASSRRWVRGSTDTQYF. The chain links TRBV5-8 to TRBJ2-3; 7 positions agree with TRBD1. Germline CDR1 is SGHTS and CDR2 is YDEGEE. J gave up 0 bases and V 4 bases, and 11 bases lay outside the gene matches. CDR3 length equals 17 residues.